One TCR beta chain is described in this entry. As yet, its antigen is unknown. The data stem from a study of cytomegalovirus exposure and HLA in healthy donors. Findings and caveats of the study: Association with HLA alleles at 0.05 false discovery rate was found for 15,000 or so TCR beta sequences in a later analysis.

The J segment lost 5 bases and the V segment lost 5 bases, leaving 8 bases of the junction unmatched. Germline CDR1 is SGHVS and CDR2 is FQNEAQ. The CDR3 totals 16 residues. 60 Vbeta and 13 Jbeta primers were used in PCR. The protocol was immunoSEQ multiplex PCR, while the TCRdb copy is restricted to in-frame clones and leaves out a portion. The repertoire includes hundreds of thousands of clones, around 79% of them detected once, and 0.22% sits in the top ten. The sequenced sample consisted of PBMCs. The TCR comes from a girl aged 2 to 9 in good health and CMV-seronegative. V and J are TRBV7-8 and TRBJ2-1; TRBD2 aligns across 11 bases. The CDR3 nucleotides are TGTGCCAGCAGCCGTAGACTAGCGGGGCGTAACAATGAGCAGTTCTTC. Its protein is CASSRRLAGRNNEQFF.